Presented here are 31 T cell receptor beta chains from one specimen sequenced in a study of cytomegalovirus exposure and HLA in healthy donors. Primers: 60 Vbeta forward and 13 Jbeta reverse. Libraries were prepared by immunoSEQ multiplex PCR; TCRdb keeps only in-frame clonotypes and omits some of them. This repertoire includes over 200,000 clones. Input material: PBMCs. Receptor source: a woman in her twenties or thirties in good health and CMV-seropositive.

The rearrangement uses TRBV10-3 and TRBJ2-1, with 9 bases that match TRBD2. The CDR3 consists of 15 residues. Germline assignment: CDR1 ENHRY and CDR2 SYGVKD. V lost 6 bases to trimming and J lost 6 bases; unmatched junction nucleotides: 9. The CDR3 loop reads CAISGLAGGPNEQFF. In DNA form, the CDR3 reads TGTGCCATCAGCGGGCTGGCGGGGGGGCCCAATGAGCAGTTCTTC.

J is TRBJ1-4 and V is TRBV28, with TRBD1 matching 9 bases. CDR1 MDHEN and CDR2 SYDVKM come from the germline V gene. The ends lost 5 bases at V and 7 bases at J; junction bases unmatched: 11. There are 16 residues in the CDR3. This chain's CDR3 is CASSPTPGTGSEKLFF. In DNA, the CDR3 is TGTGCCAGCAGTCCTACGCCGGGGACAGGGAGTGAAAAACTGTTTTTT.

The chain employs TRBV6-1 and TRBJ2-1; perhaps TRBD1 as D (5 bases). Germline lookup yields CDR1 MNHNS and CDR2 SASEGT. Trimming left V 6 bases short and J 9 bases short, with 12 bases between. The CDR3 is made up of 12 amino acids. CDR3 nucleotides: TGTGCCAGCAGGAAGACAGAGCCTGAGCAGTTCTTC. Its protein is CASRKTEPEQFF.

Of note for this clone: Other DNA sequences in the sample encode the same CDR3. The chain couples TRBV19 to TRBJ2-1, with 11 nucleotides matching TRBD2. Germline V gene lookup returns CDR1 LNHDA and CDR2 SQIVND (reference sequence). CDR3 length equals 15 residues. V trimming: 2 bases; J trimming: 5 bases; junction bases outside the gene matches: 2. The DNA for the CDR3 is TGTGCCAGTAGTATACGACTAGCGGGACACAATGAGCAGTTCTTC. It specifies CASSIRLAGHNEQFF.

The chain joins TRBV10-2 to TRBJ1-2; 9 bases are a match to TRBD1. The V gene end was trimmed by 10 bases and the J gene end by 5 bases; junction bases not matched to a gene: 8. This CDR3 region has 13 residues. CDR1 and CDR2 (germline): WSHSY, SAAADI. The CDR3 sequence is CATGDRGYYGYTF. The CDR3 DNA sequence: TGCGCCACCGGAGACAGGGGGTATTATGGCTACACCTTC.

This chain links TRBV6-5 with TRBJ2-7, with TRBD2 matching over 11 bases. Germline V gene lookup returns CDR1 MNHEY and CDR2 SVGAGI. This CDR3 spans 16 amino acids. The V segment lost 2 bases and the J segment 3 bases; nucleotides outside the gene matches: 6. DNA for the CDR3: TGTGCCAGCAGTTACGATCCTAGCGGGAGGCTCTACGAGCAGTACTTC. This sequence encodes CASSYDPSGRLYEQYF.

The chain is built from TRBV29-1 and TRBJ2-4, with 10 bases lining up with TRBD1. The V segment lost 7 bases and the J segment 4 bases; nucleotides outside the gene matches: 4. This CDR3 comprises 13 residues. Germline V gene sequence: CDR1 SQVTM, CDR2 ANQGSEA. The CDR3 bases are TGCAGCGCTCAGGGACAGGGGAAAAACATTCAGTACTTC. It yields the protein CSAQGQGKNIQYF.

As to this clone: Germline and junction disagree at one end, which may indicate a read error. The V and J genes are TRBV9 and TRBJ2-7; a possible D gene is TRBD1 (6 bases). From germline, CDR1 is SGDLS and CDR2 YYNGEE. This CDR3 comprises 12 residues. The CDR3: CASSLPQGELSF. CDR3 sequence (DNA): TGTGCCAGCAGCTTGCCACAGGGAGAATTGTCCTTC.

J is TRBJ2-2 and V is TRBV28; TRBD2 agrees at 8 bases. V lost 6 bases to trimming and J lost 6 bases; unmatched junction nucleotides: 18. Germline V lookup: CDR1 MDHEN, CDR2 SYDVKM. This CDR3 is built from 18 residues. The CDR3 nucleotides read TGTGCCAGCAGGATGACAGGCACCGGGACTAGACTTTCCGGGGAGCTGTTTTTT. It is translated as CASRMTGTGTRLSGELFF.

This chain links TRBV11-2 with TRBJ1-1, with D perhaps TRBD1 (5 bases). This CDR3 spans 14 amino acids. Germline V gene data show CDR1 as SGHAT and CDR2 as FQNNGV. Trimming shortened V by 5 bases and J by 2 bases, and 12 bases separated the two germline ends. CDR3 sequence reads: CASSPPGGNTEAFF. CDR3 bases: TGTGCCAGCAGCCCCCCCGGGGGAAACACTGAAGCTTTCTTT.

The gene calls are TRBV7-9 and TRBJ2-7, with a weak D call TRBD1 (6 bases). This CDR3 is 12 amino acids long. V dropped 2 bases and J dropped 5 bases, with 7 bases sitting between them. CDR1 SEHNR and CDR2 FQNEAQ come from the germline V gene (reference sequence). This CDR3 is CASSLQGNEQYF. For the CDR3, the DNA is TGTGCCAGCAGCTTACAGGGGAACGAGCAGTACTTC.

The CDR3 region has the DNA TGTGCCAGCCCACGGGAGGGAGGGAGTCAAAATGAGCAGTTCTTC. Translated, it gives CASPREGGSQNEQFF. The chain employs TRBV28 and TRBJ2-1, with TRBD2 identical over 8 bases. This CDR3 spans 15 amino acids. The trim removed 8 bases at V and 7 bases at J, leaving 13 bases unmatched. The germline gives CDR1 MDHEN, CDR2 SYDVKM.

The chain joins TRBV5-1 to TRBJ2-1; 12 bases align to TRBD2. The CDR3 loop spans 17 amino acids. CDR1 and CDR2 from the germline V gene are SGHRS and YFSETQ. Germline trimming cut 2 bases from V and 6 bases from J; bases unmatched to any gene: 9. The CDR3 is CASSFTTGTSGSNEQFF. The CDR3 nucleotides are TGCGCCAGCAGCTTCACAACCGGGACTAGCGGGTCCAATGAGCAGTTCTTC.

This chain joins TRBV7-9 and TRBJ1-1; D call uncertain. Deletions cut 5 bases from V and 1 base from J, with 11 bases between. This CDR3 comprises 14 residues. The germline V gene has CDR1 SEHNR and CDR2 FQNEAQ (reference sequence). CDR3: CASSRWEGNTEAFF. DNA of the CDR3: TGTGCCAGCAGCCGGTGGGAGGGGAACACTGAAGCTTTCTTT.

The V call is TRBV28, the J call TRBJ1-2; perhaps TRBD1 as D (6 bases). CDR3 length: 12 amino acids. V was clipped by 10 bases and J by 7 bases, with 16 bases between them. CDR1 is MDHEN, CDR2 SYDVKM, per germline. CDR3 loop: CATRRGGRGYTF. The CDR3 nucleotides are TGTGCCACGCGACGAGGGGGTCGTGGCTACACCTTC.

V gene TRBV5-1 combines with J gene TRBJ2-3, with 10 bases identical to TRBD2. Trimming took 3 bases from V and 4 from J; bases not matched to a gene: 11. Germline V gene lookup returns CDR1 SGHRS and CDR2 YFSETQ. This CDR3 comprises 17 residues. The CDR3 sequence: CASSSGAGGPSADTQYF. CDR3 nucleotides: TGCGCCAGCAGCTCCGGAGCGGGAGGGCCCAGCGCAGATACGCAGTATTTT.

The rearrangement uses TRBV2 and TRBJ2-1; D unresolved. Germline-derived CDR1 and CDR2 are SNHLY and FYNNEI. This CDR3 has 16 amino acids. Trimming took 3 bases from V and 0 from J, leaving 12 bases between them. CDR3 sequence (DNA): TGTGCCAGCAGTGACCGTGGCGGAAGCTCCTACAATGAGCAGTTCTTC. Translated, it gives CASSDRGGSSYNEQFF.

The chain has TRBV11-2 and TRBJ1-4; TRBD1 matches at 7 bases. This CDR3 has 14 residues. Germline CDR1 SGHAT, CDR2 FQNNGV. V shed 4 bases and J 7 bases; nucleotides not matched to a gene: 6. The CDR3 region is CASSSGTAFEKLFF. The CDR3 DNA is TGTGCCAGCAGCTCCGGGACAGCCTTTGAAAAACTGTTTTTT.

CDR3 in DNA: TGTGCCAGCAGCACCCGACAGGTGTTATCCTACGAGCAGTACTTC. It yields the protein CASSTRQVLSYEQYF. This chain joins TRBV7-2 and TRBJ2-7; a possible D gene is TRBD1 (6 bases). Germline values: CDR1 SGHTA, CDR2 FQGNSA. V was trimmed by 5 bases and J by 1 base, leaving 15 bases between them. The CDR3 is made up of 15 amino acids.

V and J are TRBV6-5 and TRBJ1-5, with D uncertain. The V gene lost 0 bases and the J gene lost 6 bases, with 9 bases spanning the gap. Per germline, CDR1 MNHEY and CDR2 SVGAGI. The CDR3 sequence is 14 residues long. The CDR3 sequence: CASSYSEGAQPQHF. The DNA of the CDR3 is TGTGCCAGCAGTTACTCGGAGGGCGCTCAGCCCCAGCATTTT.

This rearrangement joins TRBV5-5 to TRBJ1-4; no clear D gene. This CDR3 contains 15 residues. Germline CDR1 reads SGHKS; CDR2 reads YYEKEE (reference sequence). The V end was cut by 2 bases, the J end by 0 bases, with 8 bases between. The CDR3 here is CASSFNYATNEKLFF. The DNA of the CDR3 is TGTGCCAGCAGCTTCAACTACGCAACTAATGAAAAACTGTTTTTT.

This sequence joins TRBV5-1 and TRBJ2-2, with 10 positions matching TRBD2. This CDR3 is built from 15 residues. In germline, CDR1 is SGHRS, CDR2 YFSETQ. V shed 3 bases, J shed 3 bases, and the junction held 2 bases outside the gene matches. The CDR3 nucleotides read TGCGCCAGCAGCTCAGGACTAGCGGACACCGGGGAGCTGTTTTTT. It yields the protein CASSSGLADTGELFF.

The chain has TRBV7-2 and TRBJ2-5; D is possibly TRBD2 (6 bases). Germline V gene lookup returns CDR1 SGHTA and CDR2 FQGNSA. Trimming left V 8 bases short and J 4 bases short, with 14 bases between. This CDR3 contains 13 residues. The CDR3 nucleotides read TGTGCCAGCCGGCGGGGAGCCCGAGAGACCCAGTACTTC. This encodes CASRRGARETQYF.

The V gene is TRBV2, the J gene TRBJ2-7; tentatively, D is TRBD2 (6 bases). This CDR3 region has 13 residues. Trimming removed 9 bases at V and 7 bases at J, with 19 bases between. Per germline, CDR1 SNHLY and CDR2 FYNNEI. Written as DNA, the CDR3 is TGTGCCAGTGGGGGGACGGAACTAGGGGAGCAGTACTTC. Encoded protein: CASGGTELGEQYF.

CDR3 amino acids: CASSTGGYEQYF. Here the CDR3 DNA reads TGTGCCAGCAGTACAGGGGGGTACGAGCAGTACTTC. The chain uses TRBV5-4 and TRBJ2-7; 8 positions agree with TRBD1. CDR3 length: 12 amino acids. V lost 5 bases, J lost 4 bases, and 2 bases stayed unmatched. Germline V gene sequence: CDR1 SGHNT, CDR2 YYREEE (reference sequence).

The V call is TRBV18, the J call TRBJ1-5, with D uncertain. The CDR3 is 16 residues long. Deletions cut 0 bases from V and 0 bases from J, with 9 bases between. CDR1 and CDR2 from the germline V gene are KGHSH and LQKENI. The CDR3 nucleotides read TGTGCCAGCTCACCACCAAACAGCCATAGCAATCAGCCCCAGCATTTT. It yields the protein CASSPPNSHSNQPQHF. Together with reference TRBV18 and TRBJ1-5, the CDR3 gives the full variable domain: NAGVMQNPRHLVRRRGQEARLRCSPMKGHSHVYWYRQLPEEGLKFMVYLQKENIIDESGMPKERFSAEFPKEGPSILRIQQVVRGDSAAYFCASSPPNSHSNQPQHFGDGTRLSIL.

The rearrangement links TRBV28 to TRBJ2-2, with 12 bases matching TRBD2. With V trimmed by 2 bases and J by 7 bases, 5 bases remained unmatched. CDR1 and CDR2 (germline): MDHEN, SYDVKM. The CDR3 totals 16 residues. The CDR3 DNA is TGTGCCAGCAGTTTACCGACTAGCGGGAGAGTCGGGGAGCTGTTTTTT. This sequence encodes CASSLPTSGRVGELFF.

The chain couples TRBV7-9 to TRBJ2-1; TRBD1 agrees at 7 bases. CDR1 is SEHNR, CDR2 FQNEAQ, per germline (reference sequence). V lost 4 bases, J lost 4 bases, and 7 bases stayed unmatched. The CDR3 spans 15 residues. The CDR3 spells CASSWLQGMYNEQFF. DNA of the CDR3: TGTGCCAGCAGCTGGTTACAGGGGATGTACAATGAGCAGTTCTTC.

The gene calls are TRBV5-1 and TRBJ1-5; 7 bases are shared with TRBD1. V lost 2 bases and J lost 0; bases outside the gene matches: 8. The CDR3 covers 17 residues. Germline lookup yields CDR1 SGHRS and CDR2 YFSETQ. CDR3 nucleotides: TGCGCCAGCAGCTTCGACAGGGATCTTTATAGCAATCAGCCCCAGCATTTT. This encodes CASSFDRDLYSNQPQHF.

The rearrangement joins TRBV9 to TRBJ1-6, with 9 positions matching TRBD1. V lost 0 bases, J lost 9 bases, and 4 bases stayed unmatched. CDR3 size: 15 residues. Germline assignment: CDR1 SGDLS and CDR2 YYNGEE. The CDR3 DNA reads as TGTGCCAGCAGCGTAGAACAGGGGGCGTTTTCACCCCTCCACTTT. Amino acids: CASSVEQGAFSPLHF.

This sequence joins TRBV6-5 and TRBJ1-1; tentative D call: TRBD1 (5 bases). Germline V gene lookup returns CDR1 MNHEY and CDR2 SVGAGI. CDR3 size: 13 residues. V lost 2 bases to trimming and J lost 10 bases, with 14 bases between them. CDR3 nucleotide sequence: TGTGCCAGCAGTTACGCCAGCGGGGCCAGAGCTTTCTTT. This codes for CASSYASGARAFF.